This T cell receptor beta chain was obtained from a study of vaccination effects on CD4 cells after COVID-19. This clone was seen only a few times. Its cognate antigen is unknown. The ends were cut back, 8 bases at V and 9 bases at J, with 19 bases in the middle. CDR3 length equals 13 residues. Germline V CDR1 and CDR2: KGHSH, LQKENI. Using viral peptide pools, the ViraFEST assay grew out antigen-specific CD4+ T cells prior to sequencing. At the end of less than 12 days of culture, CD4+ T cells were isolated. All vaccine recipients tested negative for nucleocapsid antibodies and had never contracted SARS-CoV-2 infection. Only in-frame clones appear in the TCRdb table, and some are missing; sequencing was by immunoSEQ multiplex PCR. This table has about 63,000 clones, around 75% appearing once.

The clonotype was recovered from a human donor who received a COVID-19 vaccine. The chain uses TRBV18 and TRBJ1-1; tentatively, D is TRBD1 (5 bases). Sequenced material: CD4+ T cells from PBMCs cultured with HCoV-OC43 spike peptides, taken before COVID-19 vaccination. Subset meaning: HCoV-OC43 spike overlapping peptide pool stimulation. The CDR3 DNA reads as TGTGCCAGCCGTCCGGGACGGGGCGAGAAAGCTTTCTTT. Amino acid sequence: CASRPGRGEKAFF.